This is a list of T cell receptor beta chains from one sample in a study of blood T cell repertoires in COVID-19. Profiled with immunoSEQ multiplex PCR; TCRdb holds only in-frame clones, not every one. Seen here are fewer than 250,000 clones, over 80% observed once, and the top ten hold approximately 7.8%. Sequencing was done on a sample of peripheral blood. These receptors came from a woman aged 55-75 years with COVID-19, enrolled during active disease. Both conserved end residues are part of each CDR3. A D gene is named only where the DNA matches it firmly. Clone size is shown for a subset of rows, as once, few, many or a class of expanded clone.

v_gene: TRBV28; abundance: .; j_gene: TRBJ2-3; d_gene: TRBD2; CDR3aa: CASSFLGTSESTDTQYF; CDR3nt: TGTGCCAGCAGTTTCCTCGGGACTAGCGAGAGCACAGATACGCAGTATTTT
v_gene: TRBV3-1/TRBV3-2; abundance: .; j_gene: TRBJ2-7; d_gene: .; CDR3aa: CASSPGPGKAFYYEQYF; CDR3nt: TGTGCCAGCAGCCCAGGGCCAGGGAAGGCTTTTTACTACGAGCAGTACTTC
v_gene: TRBV11-1; abundance: .; j_gene: TRBJ2-4; d_gene: TRBD1; CDR3aa: CASSGQGGGIQYF; CDR3nt: TGTGCCAGCAGCGGACAGGGTGGGGGCATTCAGTACTTC
v_gene: TRBV10-3; abundance: once; j_gene: TRBJ2-1; d_gene: .; CDR3aa: CAISRNGDEQFF; CDR3nt: TGTGCCATCAGTCGGAACGGGGATGAGCAGTTCTTC
v_gene: TRBV5-6; abundance: .; j_gene: TRBJ2-7; d_gene: .; CDR3aa: CASSKNGVSYEQYF; CDR3nt: TGTGCCAGCAGTAAGAACGGTGTCTCCTACGAGCAGTACTTC
v_gene: TRBV9; abundance: .; j_gene: TRBJ1-1; d_gene: .; CDR3aa: CASSVVGAGTEAFF; CDR3nt: TGTGCCAGCAGCGTAGTCGGAGCGGGCACTGAAGCTTTCTTT
v_gene: TRBV4-3; abundance: .; j_gene: TRBJ1-1; d_gene: .; CDR3aa: CASSQSWQNTEAFF; CDR3nt: TGCGCCAGCAGCCAGTCATGGCAGAACACTGAAGCTTTCTTT
v_gene: TRBV18; abundance: .; j_gene: TRBJ2-3; d_gene: .; CDR3aa: CASSPPIGRDTQYF; CDR3nt: TGTGCCAGCTCACCACCCATAGGGAGAGATACGCAGTATTTT
v_gene: TRBV11-3; abundance: .; j_gene: TRBJ2-5; d_gene: .; CDR3aa: CASSLGGGETQYF; CDR3nt: TGTGCCAGCAGCTTAGGAGGGGGAGAGACCCAGTACTTC
v_gene: TRBV3-1/TRBV3-2; abundance: few; j_gene: TRBJ2-2; d_gene: .; CDR3aa: CASSRIKSYGELFF; CDR3nt: TGTGCCAGCAGCCGTATTAAGTCCTACGGGGAGCTGTTTTTT
v_gene: TRBV29-1; abundance: .; j_gene: TRBJ2-3; d_gene: TRBD1; CDR3aa: CSVEGGDRTTDTQYF; CDR3nt: TGCAGCGTTGAAGGAGGGGACAGAACCACAGATACGCAGTATTTT
v_gene: TRBV27; abundance: .; j_gene: TRBJ2-1; d_gene: .; CDR3aa: CASSRGLGAATGNEQFF; CDR3nt: TGTGCCAGCAGTCGTGGTTTAGGAGCGGCCACGGGAAATGAGCAGTTCTTC
v_gene: TRBV4-2; abundance: .; j_gene: TRBJ2-7; d_gene: .; CDR3aa: CASSQDAAPTYEQYF; CDR3nt: TGTGCCAGCAGCCAAGATGCAGCGCCTACCTACGAGCAGTACTTC
v_gene: TRBV6-5; abundance: .; j_gene: TRBJ1-4; d_gene: .; CDR3aa: CASRKGGLGEKLFF; CDR3nt: TGTGCCAGCAGAAAGGGGGGGCTGGGTGAAAAACTGTTTTTT
v_gene: TRBV12-5; abundance: .; j_gene: TRBJ1-2; d_gene: TRBD1; CDR3aa: CASGPRTGGNNGYTF; CDR3nt: TGTGCTAGTGGTCCCAGGACAGGGGGTAATAATGGCTACACCTTC
v_gene: TRBV3-1/TRBV3-2; abundance: .; j_gene: TRBJ2-1; d_gene: .; CDR3aa: CASSQRPNGGEQFF; CDR3nt: TGTGCCAGCAGCCAACGACCTAACGGGGGTGAGCAGTTCTTC
v_gene: TRBV11-2; abundance: .; j_gene: TRBJ1-2; d_gene: .; CDR3aa: CASSSQLSLYGYTF; CDR3nt: TGTGCCAGCAGCTCCCAACTAAGCCTATATGGCTACACCTTC
v_gene: TRBV6-1; abundance: .; j_gene: TRBJ1-1; d_gene: .; CDR3aa: CASSDLRGETEAFF; CDR3nt: TGTGCCAGCAGTGACCTCAGGGGCGAGACTGAAGCTTTCTTT
v_gene: TRBV7-3; abundance: .; j_gene: TRBJ2-1; d_gene: TRBD2; CDR3aa: CASSISPWASGNNEQFF; CDR3nt: TGTGCCAGCAGCATCTCTCCCTGGGCTAGCGGGAATAATGAGCAGTTCTTC
v_gene: TRBV5-1; abundance: .; j_gene: TRBJ1-1; d_gene: .; CDR3aa: CASRRNREPEYEAFF; CDR3nt: TGCGCCAGCAGGCGCAACAGGGAGCCAGAATATGAAGCTTTCTTT
v_gene: TRBV28; abundance: .; j_gene: TRBJ1-5; d_gene: TRBD1; CDR3aa: CASSSRQGAYSNQPQHF; CDR3nt: TGTGCCAGCAGTTCAAGACAGGGGGCATATAGCAATCAGCCCCAGCATTTT
v_gene: TRBV12-3/TRBV12-4; abundance: .; j_gene: TRBJ1-3; d_gene: .; CDR3aa: CASQGSGNTIYF; CDR3nt: TGTGCCAGCCAGGGCTCTGGAAACACCATATATTTT
v_gene: TRBV11-1; abundance: .; j_gene: TRBJ2-1; d_gene: .; CDR3aa: CASSEDPGVRSDEQFF; CDR3nt: TGTGCCAGCAGCGAAGATCCAGGGGTTCGGAGCGACGAGCAGTTCTTC
v_gene: TRBV12-3/TRBV12-4; abundance: few; j_gene: TRBJ1-5; d_gene: TRBD1; CDR3aa: CASSTGGSQPQHF; CDR3nt: TGTGCCAGCAGCACAGGGGGCAGTCAGCCCCAGCATTTT
v_gene: TRBV19; abundance: .; j_gene: TRBJ2-1; d_gene: TRBD2; CDR3aa: CASSIGASGGEFF; CDR3nt: TGTGCCAGTAGTATAGGGGCTAGCGGGGGCGAGTTCTTC
v_gene: TRBV5-1; abundance: .; j_gene: TRBJ2-5; d_gene: TRBD2; CDR3aa: CASSWLAGRTPQETQYF; CDR3nt: TGCGCCAGCAGCTGGCTAGCGGGGCGAACTCCCCAAGAGACCCAGTACTTC
v_gene: TRBV19; abundance: .; j_gene: TRBJ2-6; d_gene: .; CDR3aa: CASRVTVTSGANVLTF; CDR3nt: TGTGCCAGTCGCGTAACAGTGACCTCTGGGGCCAACGTCCTGACTTTC
v_gene: TRBV19; abundance: .; j_gene: TRBJ1-2; d_gene: .; CDR3aa: CASSISGNGYTF; CDR3nt: TGTGCCAGTAGTATATCGGGGAATGGCTACACCTTC
v_gene: TRBV5-4; abundance: .; j_gene: TRBJ2-3; d_gene: .; CDR3aa: CASSSTSEVTDTQYF; CDR3nt: TGTGCCAGCAGCTCGACTAGTGAGGTCACAGATACGCAGTATTTT
v_gene: TRBV29-1; abundance: .; j_gene: TRBJ2-7; d_gene: .; CDR3aa: CSVLRGYEQYF; CDR3nt: TGCAGCGTTCTCCGAGGCTACGAGCAGTACTTC
v_gene: TRBV6-6; abundance: .; j_gene: TRBJ2-2; d_gene: TRBD1; CDR3aa: CASRYQGAVTAGELFF; CDR3nt: TGTGCCAGCAGATATCAGGGGGCGGTGACCGCCGGGGAGCTGTTTTTT
v_gene: TRBV7-9; abundance: .; j_gene: TRBJ2-7; d_gene: .; CDR3aa: CASSLGGPSYEQYF; CDR3nt: TGTGCCAGCAGCCTGGGCGGGCCCTCCTACGAGCAGTACTTC
v_gene: TRBV7-9; abundance: .; j_gene: TRBJ1-3; d_gene: TRBD1; CDR3aa: CASSPFAGGVWNSGNTIYF; CDR3nt: TGTGCCAGCAGCCCCTTCGCAGGGGGTGTGTGGAACTCTGGAAACACCATATATTTT
v_gene: TRBV12-3/TRBV12-4; abundance: .; j_gene: TRBJ2-1; d_gene: .; CDR3aa: CASSPALENEQFF; CDR3nt: TGTGCCAGCAGCCCCGCCCTAGAGAATGAGCAGTTCTTC
v_gene: TRBV5-1; abundance: .; j_gene: TRBJ1-4; d_gene: TRBD1; CDR3aa: CASSPGQGPTNEKLFF; CDR3nt: TGCGCCAGCAGCCCCGGACAGGGGCCAACTAATGAAAAACTGTTTTTT
v_gene: TRBV11-1; abundance: .; j_gene: TRBJ2-2; d_gene: TRBD2; CDR3aa: CASSWTSGPTGELFF; CDR3nt: TGTGCCAGCAGCTGGACTAGCGGGCCCACCGGGGAGCTGTTTTTT
v_gene: TRBV9; abundance: once; j_gene: TRBJ2-2; d_gene: .; CDR3aa: CASSVTGFSVGELFF; CDR3nt: TGTGCCAGCAGCGTAACAGGGTTTTCCGTCGGGGAGCTGTTTTTT
v_gene: TRBV9; abundance: .; j_gene: TRBJ2-2; d_gene: TRBD1; CDR3aa: CASSPGGRGRGGELFF; CDR3nt: TGTGCCAGCAGCCCAGGGGGTAGGGGGCGCGGCGGGGAGCTGTTTTTT
v_gene: TRBV2; abundance: .; j_gene: TRBJ1-5; d_gene: .; CDR3aa: CASSDYAGIGNQPQHF; CDR3nt: TGTGCCAGCAGTGATTATGCAGGGATAGGCAATCAGCCCCAGCATTTT
v_gene: TRBV5-8; abundance: .; j_gene: TRBJ2-1; d_gene: .; CDR3aa: CASSLVGTSPLYEQFF; CDR3nt: TGTGCCAGCAGCTTGGTTGGGACTTCCCCACTCTATGAGCAGTTCTTC
v_gene: TRBV4-1; abundance: .; j_gene: TRBJ1-4; d_gene: .; CDR3aa: CASSPPPTEKLFF; CDR3nt: TGCGCCAGCAGCCCCCCCCCGACAGAAAAACTGTTTTTT
v_gene: TRBV6-6; abundance: .; j_gene: TRBJ1-2; d_gene: TRBD1; CDR3aa: CASSREGQGVYGYTF; CDR3nt: TGTGCCAGCAGTCGAGAAGGACAGGGAGTCTATGGCTACACCTTC
v_gene: TRBV11-2; abundance: .; j_gene: TRBJ2-1; d_gene: TRBD1; CDR3aa: CASSLGGQAHSYNEQFF; CDR3nt: TGTGCCAGCAGCTTAGGGGGACAGGCCCACTCCTACAATGAGCAGTTCTTC
v_gene: TRBV6-2/TRBV6-3; abundance: .; j_gene: TRBJ1-5; d_gene: .; CDR3aa: CASSYEDGGRQPQHF; CDR3nt: TGTGCCAGCAGTTACGAGGATGGGGGCAGGCAGCCCCAGCATTTT
v_gene: TRBV18; abundance: .; j_gene: TRBJ1-4; d_gene: .; CDR3aa: CASSPRQSGGNEKLFF; CDR3nt: TGTGCCAGCTCACCACGTCAGTCCGGGGGAAATGAAAAACTGTTTTTT
v_gene: TRBV5-6; abundance: .; j_gene: TRBJ1-2; d_gene: .; CDR3aa: CASSPEGTSNYGYTF; CDR3nt: TGTGCCAGCAGCCCGGAGGGAACGTCCAACTATGGCTACACCTTC
v_gene: TRBV6-6; abundance: .; j_gene: TRBJ1-2; d_gene: .; CDR3aa: CASSKDTYYGYTF; CDR3nt: TGTGCCAGCAGTAAGGACACTTACTATGGCTACACCTTC
v_gene: TRBV6-2/TRBV6-3; abundance: once; j_gene: TRBJ2-5; d_gene: TRBD2; CDR3aa: CASSPYPGTSDKETQYF; CDR3nt: TGTGCCAGCAGTCCCTATCCCGGGACTAGCGACAAAGAGACCCAGTACTTC